One sample yielded the 27 T cell receptor beta chains listed below, sequenced in a study of Graves' ophthalmopathy and Graves' hyperthyroidism. Researchers took RNA transcripts and amplified TCR beta CDR3 regions from them. Scientists carried out first-round RT-PCR using HTBI primers and then a second-round multiplex PCR. TCRdb re-called the multiplex PCR reads with MiXCR, one entry per CDR3 protein. This table has about 740,000 distinct CDR3 sequences, 40% appearing once. Input material: peripheral blood. Receptors originate from an adult man with Graves' ophthalmopathy.

This clonotype showed up just a few times. This chain links TRBV11-1 with TRBJ1-3; D not certain. This CDR3 is built from 15 residues. CDR1 is SGHAT and CDR2 is FQDESV in the germline V gene (reference sequence). Trimming took 5 bases from V and 2 from J, leaving 13 bases between them. CDR3 sequence reads: CASSPTRQAGNTIYF. Written as DNA, the CDR3 is TGTGCCAGCAGCCCGACACGCCAGGCTGGAAACACCATATATTTT.

About this clonotype itself: A read error is possible here, since a much larger clone lies one base away. This chain links TRBV2 with TRBJ1-5, with 9 bases lining up with TRBD1. Germline loops: CDR1 SNHLY, CDR2 FYNNEI. The CDR3 is 14 residues long. Trimming took 6 bases from V and 6 from J; bases not matched to a gene: 6. The CDR3 DNA reads TGTGCCAGCAGCCGTGGGACAGGGTTTCAGCCCCAGCATTTT. Protein product: CASSRGTGFQPQHF.

This clonotype was detected only a few times. The chain carries TRBV7-2 and TRBJ2-7; 10 bases match TRBD1. V was clipped by 6 bases and J by 3 bases; unmatched bases: 5. This CDR3 spans 14 amino acids. Germline values: CDR1 SGHTA, CDR2 FQGNSA. The CDR3 is CASSGGDRGYEQYF. CDR3 nucleotide sequence: TGTGCCAGCAGTGGTGGGGACAGGGGCTACGAGCAGTACTTC.

The genes are TRBV9 and TRBJ1-2; perhaps TRBD1 as D (5 bases). This CDR3 contains 14 residues. V lost 4 bases and J 8 bases, leaving 18 bases between the germline ends. The germline V gene encodes CDR1 SGDLS and CDR2 YYNGEE. Here the CDR3 DNA reads TGTGCCAGCAGCCCTGGGACGGGGGATAGGGGCTACACCTTC. This encodes CASSPGTGDRGYTF.

Details on this clonotype: This CDR3 is missing its conserved last phenylalanine or tryptophan, likely due to a read error. No DNA is shown, since the ends of the CDR3 on it are uncertain; the CDR3 is the one TCRdb lists. The rearrangement uses TRBV15 and TRBJ2-7; TRBD2 was called by the table and not checked on the DNA. The CDR3 comprises 9 residues, both ends counted. Germline assignment: CDR1 LNHNV and CDR2 YYDKDF (reference sequence). The CDR3 is CATSRVGTS.

The table lists this clonotype with many counts. The chain uses TRBV9 and TRBJ2-7, with D maybe TRBD1 (6 bases). Germline V gene data show CDR1 as SGDLS and CDR2 as YYNGEE. V was cut by 4 bases and J by 0 bases, with 11 bases left in between. CDR3 length: 14 amino acids. The CDR3 nucleotides read TGTGCCAGCAGCTCCGGACAGAGCTCCTACGAGCAGTACTTC. It encodes CASSSGQSSYEQYF.

This clonotype came up a few times. The chain recombines TRBV6-5 with TRBJ2-7; D uncertain. The CDR3 contains 14 residues. CDR1 and CDR2 from the germline V gene are MNHEY and SVGAGI. V lost 8 bases, J lost 3 bases, and 17 bases lay in between. The CDR3 DNA sequence: TGTGCCAGCGTTACTCCCTTCGACATCTACGAGCAGTACTTC. This encodes CASVTPFDIYEQYF.

The table lists this clonotype with many counts. V and J are TRBV29-1 and TRBJ2-7, with D possibly matching TRBD2 (6 bases). This CDR3 has 11 residues. Germline-derived CDR1 and CDR2 are SQVTM and ANQGSEA. V was clipped by 7 bases and J by 3 bases, with 10 bases between them. The CDR3 sequence is CSGGDFYEQYF. The CDR3 DNA sequence: TGCAGCGGGGGGGACTTCTACGAGCAGTACTTC.

This rearrangement joins TRBV11-2 to TRBJ2-7, with D possibly matching TRBD2 (7 bases). This CDR3 is built from 13 residues. V lost 10 bases and J 2 bases, leaving 15 bases between the germline ends. Germline lookup yields CDR1 SGHAT and CDR2 FQNNGV. CDR3 DNA: TGTGCCACCGGGGGGCCAGGGACCTACGAGCAGTACTTC. Its protein product is CATGGPGTYEQYF.

This clonotype was seen ten or more times. V gene TRBV24-1 combines with J gene TRBJ2-2; D remains ambiguous. Germline-derived CDR1 and CDR2 are KGHDR and SFDVKD. V was shortened by 4 bases and J by 6 bases, with 2 bases between the two germline ends. The length of the CDR3 is 11 residues. CDR3 protein: CATSDSGELFF. In nucleotides, the CDR3 is TGTGCCACCAGTGACTCCGGGGAGCTGTTTTTT.

This clonotype was seen at least ten times. The chain combines TRBV6-4 with TRBJ2-5, with D unresolved. The CDR3 totals 12 residues. V lost 4 bases and J 5 bases, leaving 8 bases between the germline ends. CDR1 is MRHNA and CDR2 is SNTAGT in the germline V gene. The CDR3 DNA is TGTGCCAGCAGTGGGTTCCTCGAGACCCAGTACTTC. It codes for CASSGFLETQYF.

The rearrangement joins TRBV7-6 to TRBJ2-5, with TRBD1 matching over 9 bases. J was trimmed by 5 bases and V by 6 bases; bases with no gene match: 13. This CDR3 has 16 amino acids. Germline V gene data show CDR1 as SGHVS and CDR2 as FNYEAQ. CDR3 nucleotide sequence: TGTGCCAGCAGTCCCGGCCGGGACAGGGTCCCCGAGACCCAGTACTTC. Its translation: CASSPGRDRVPETQYF. Looking up the rest from reference TRBV7-6 and TRBJ2-5 gives the full variable domain: GAGVSQSPRYKVTKRGQDVALRCDPISGHVSLYWYRQALGQGPEFLTYFNYEAQQDKSGLPNDRFSAERPEGSISTLTIQRTEQRDSAMYRCASSPGRDRVPETQYFGPGTRLLVL.

This chain connects TRBV12-3 or TRBV12-4 to TRBJ2-2, with 7 bases that match TRBD2. The CDR3 extends over 15 amino acids. Losses at the gene ends were 7 bases for V and 1 base for J; bases not matched to a gene: 6. The CDR3 region has the DNA TGTGCCAGCACCAAGGGAGGGGAGAACACCGGGGAGCTGTTTTTT. Amino acids: CASTKGGENTGELFF.

This clonotype was seen repeatedly, ten times or more. The chain recombines TRBV19 with TRBJ1-2; possibly TRBD1 for D (6 bases). V was trimmed by 8 bases and J by 6 bases, leaving 25 bases between them. Germline V gene sequence: CDR1 LNHDA, CDR2 SQIVND (reference sequence). The CDR3 is 16 amino acids. The CDR3 protein is CASYPRGGRRAHGYTF. CDR3 sequence (DNA): TGTGCCAGTTACCCGCGAGGGGGGCGCCGAGCACATGGCTACACCTTC. Full variable domain (rest looked up from reference TRBV19 and TRBJ1-2): DGGITQSPKYLFRKEGQNVTLSCEQNLNHDAMYWYRQDPGQGLRLIYYSQIVNDFQKGDIAEGYSVSREKKESFPLTVTSAQKNPTAFYLCASYPRGGRRAHGYTFGSGTRLTVV.

This clonotype showed up many times. This sequence joins TRBV10-2 and TRBJ2-7, with 9 positions matching TRBD2. Germline V CDR1 and CDR2: WSHSY, SAAADI. The length of the CDR3 is 15 residues. V gave up 6 bases and J gave up 3 bases; unmatched junction bases: 9. The DNA of the CDR3 is TGCGCCAGCAGGGGCGGCCAGCGGGGGGACTACGAGCAGTACTTC. Its protein product is CASRGGQRGDYEQYF.

V is TRBV10-3 and J is TRBJ2-5; no clear D gene. Germline CDR1 is ENHRY and CDR2 is SYGVKD. This CDR3 spans 9 amino acids. Trimming shortened V by 6 bases and J by 7 bases, and 3 bases separated the two germline ends. The CDR3 here is CAIRGTQYF. The CDR3 nucleotides read TGTGCCATCAGGGGGACCCAGTACTTC.

The chain is built from TRBV7-2 and TRBJ2-7, with TRBD1 matching 7 bases. The CDR3 consists of 13 residues. Germline V gene data show CDR1 as SGHTA and CDR2 as FQGNSA. Trimming removed 5 bases from V and 8 bases from J; junction bases left unmatched: 9. DNA for the CDR3: TGTGCCAGCAGCCCTGAGAGGGGACAGAAGCAGTACTTC. The encoded protein is CASSPERGQKQYF. Full variable domain (remainder filled in from reference TRBV7-2 and TRBJ2-7): GAGVSQSPSNKVTEKGKDVELRCDPISGHTALYWYRQSLGQGLEFLIYFQGNSAPDKSGLPSDRFSAERTGGSVSTLTIQRTQQEDSAVYLCASSPERGQKQYFGPGTRLTVT.

The rearrangement links TRBV2 to TRBJ2-7; 7 nucleotides align to TRBD1. J was trimmed by 4 bases and V by 7 bases; bases with no gene match: 10. CDR1 and CDR2 from the germline V gene are SNHLY and FYNNEI. CDR3 size: 14 residues. The CDR3 region is CASILPGQPYEQYF. The CDR3 nucleotides read TGTGCCAGCATATTACCGGGACAGCCTTACGAGCAGTACTTC. Looking up the rest from reference TRBV2 and TRBJ2-7 gives the full variable domain: EPEVTQTPSHQVTQMGQEVILRCVPISNHLYFYWYRQILGQKVEFLVSFYNNEISEKSEIFDDQFSVERPDGSNFTLKIRSTKLEDSAMYFCASILPGQPYEQYFGPGTRLTVT.

This chain's CDR3 is CSAGTGRDEKLFF. CDR3 nucleotides: TGCAGTGCCGGGACAGGCCGGGATGAAAAACTGTTTTTT. This chain uses TRBV20-1 with TRBJ1-4; 8 bases map to TRBD1. CDR3 length equals 13 residues. CDR1 is DFQATT, CDR2 SNEGSKA, per germline (reference sequence). The ends lost 6 bases at V and 6 bases at J; junction bases unmatched: 6.

The sample holds many counts of this clonotype. The rearrangement uses TRBV7-9 and TRBJ2-5; TRBD1 might be the D (5 bases). Trimming pared 6 bases from V and 3 bases from J, leaving 14 bases between. The germline V gene encodes CDR1 SEHNR and CDR2 FQNEAQ (reference sequence). This CDR3 comprises 14 residues. The chain's CDR3 is CASSLGQNEETQYF. The CDR3 region has the DNA TGTGCCAGCAGTCTGGGGCAAAACGAAGAGACCCAGTACTTC.

This clonotype was observed at least ten times. The chain carries TRBV11-2 and TRBJ2-5; 12 bases match TRBD2. Germline V gene lookup returns CDR1 SGHAT and CDR2 FQNNGV. The CDR3 is 17 residues long. The V and J ends lost 3 bases and 6 bases, in that order; junction bases with no gene match: 11. The CDR3 bases are TGTGCCAGCAGCTTGACTAGCGGGAGAATATTGGGGAAGACCCAGTACTTC. This sequence encodes CASSLTSGRILGKTQYF.

This clonotype was counted many times. The V gene is TRBV25-1, the J gene TRBJ1-4; TRBD1 might be the D (6 bases). The CDR3 has 14 amino acids. From germline, CDR1 is MGHDK and CDR2 SYGVNS. The germline V and J ends were trimmed by 3 bases and 4 bases, with 9 bases remaining between them. The DNA for the CDR3 is TGTGCCAGCAGTGACCAGGGGCTTAATGAAAAACTGTTTTTT. Translation: CASSDQGLNEKLFF. The full variable domain, its missing parts supplied by reference TRBV25-1 and TRBJ1-4, is EADIYQTPRYLVIGTGKKITLECSQTMGHDKMYWYQQDPGMELHLIHYSYGVNSTEKGDLSSESTVSRIRTEHFPLTLESARPSHTSQYLCASSDQGLNEKLFFGSGTQLSVL.

This chain joins TRBV9 and TRBJ2-5; no clear D. Germline V CDR1 and CDR2: SGDLS, YYNGEE. The CDR3 contains 15 residues. V was shortened by 5 bases and J by 1 base, with 15 bases between the two germline ends. The CDR3 DNA follows: TGTGCCAGCAGTAACAGAAAACAGTCCCAAGAGACCCAGTACTTC. Protein: CASSNRKQSQETQYF.

The V gene is TRBV25-1, the J gene TRBJ1-2; D call uncertain. The CDR3 spans 15 residues. V was pared by 2 bases and J by 2 bases, with 12 bases between. Germline V CDR1 and CDR2: MGHDK, SYGVNS. The CDR3 coding sequence is TGTGCCAGCAGTGAAAGGGCAGTCTCCAACTATGGCTACACCTTC. Residues: CASSERAVSNYGYTF.

This clonotype was counted between two and nine times. The chain employs TRBV5-6 and TRBJ2-7, with TRBD1 as a possible D gene (6 bases). V lost 4 bases and J 1 base, leaving 18 bases between the germline ends. CDR1 is SGHDT, CDR2 YYEEEE, per germline. The CDR3 is 16 residues long. DNA of the CDR3: TGTGCCAGCAGCCGCCGGGGACACGCCGAGTCCTACGAGCAGTACTTC. This encodes CASSRRGHAESYEQYF.

The chain uses TRBV19 and TRBJ2-7; a possible D gene is TRBD2 (5 bases). Germline-derived CDR1 and CDR2 are LNHDA and SQIVND (reference sequence). V was shortened by 11 bases and J by 2 bases, with 22 bases between the two germline ends. This CDR3 has 15 amino acids. For the CDR3, the DNA is TGTGCCGCCGTAGGACTTGGTGGCTCAACCTACGAGCAGTACTTC. Protein product: CAAVGLGGSTYEQYF.

This clonotype showed up just a few times. The genes are TRBV10-3 and TRBJ2-5, with D tentatively TRBD1 (7 bases). Trimming took 10 bases from V and 2 from J, leaving 17 bases between them. There are 14 residues in the CDR3. CDR1 and CDR2 from the germline V gene are ENHRY and SYGVKD. CDR3 sequence (DNA): TGTGCCAGCAGGGGGGACGGTCTGCAAGAGACCCAGTACTTC. This codes for CASRGDGLQETQYF.